Listed here are 32 T cell receptor beta chains from one sample, sequenced in a study of blood T cells in healthy people across ages. Primers used in a second PCR of roughly 7 to 12 cycles were a sample-barcoded 5' primer and a J-beta primer mix. Each CDR3 protein gets one entry after TCRdb re-called the 5' RACE reads with MiXCR. The profile shows approximately 800,000 distinct CDR3 sequences, about 48% of them singletons. The sequenced sample consisted of blood. The receptors shown here come from a man older than 75 in good health.

The chain links TRBV5-1 to TRBJ2-5; D unclear. The V end lost 5 bases, the J end lost 2 bases, and 16 bases lay between the germline ends. This CDR3 is built from 15 residues. CDR1 and CDR2 (germline): SGHRS, YFSETQ. CDR3 DNA: TGCGCCAGCAGTACGAACGGCAGAGAACAAGAGACCCAGTACTTC. It encodes CASSTNGREQETQYF.

The rearrangement uses TRBV28 and TRBJ2-7; TRBD2 aligns across 9 bases. V lost 2 bases and J lost 2; bases outside the gene matches: 1. CDR3 length: 14 amino acids. Germline lookup yields CDR1 MDHEN and CDR2 SYDVKM. In DNA form, the CDR3 reads TGTGCCAGCAGTTTACTAGCGGGACCCTACGAGCAGTACTTC. It codes for CASSLLAGPYEQYF.

A remark on this clonotype: A much larger clonotype is one base distant, so this may be a read error. The V call is TRBV7-2, the J call TRBJ2-1; tentatively, D is TRBD1 or TRBD2 (5 bases each). Trimming shortened V by 6 bases and J by 4 bases, and 16 bases separated the two germline ends. Germline CDR1 SGHTA, CDR2 FQGNSA. This CDR3 has 15 amino acids. The CDR3 DNA reads TGTGCCAGCAGTCCGGGACCAGCGGCTTACAATGAGCAGTTCTTC. Amino acid sequence: CASSPGPAAYNEQFF.

This clonotype was counted between two and nine times. The J gene is TRBJ2-5, the V gene TRBV25-1, with 7 positions matching TRBD1. The CDR3 loop spans 17 amino acids. The junction had 15 bases not matched to a gene; V was cut back by 4 bases and J by 4 bases. CDR1 is MGHDK, CDR2 SYGVNS, per germline. The CDR3 DNA follows: TGTGCCAGCAGTGGAACAGGGGCCAGGGAGAAAAGAGAGACCCAGTACTTC. It encodes CASSGTGAREKRETQYF. Full variable domain (remainder filled in from reference TRBV25-1 and TRBJ2-5): EADIYQTPRYLVIGTGKKITLECSQTMGHDKMYWYQQDPGMELHLIHYSYGVNSTEKGDLSSESTVSRIRTEHFPLTLESARPSHTSQYLCASSGTGAREKRETQYFGPGTRLLVL.

The chain has TRBV7-9 and TRBJ1-1; a possible D gene is TRBD1 (6 bases). This CDR3 contains 13 residues. Per germline, CDR1 SEHNR and CDR2 FQNEAQ (reference sequence). V gave up 5 bases and J gave up 3 bases, with 10 bases separating them. Here the CDR3 reads CASSTSGDTEAFF. CDR3 sequence (DNA): TGTGCCAGCAGCACCTCAGGGGACACTGAAGCTTTCTTT.

This chain connects TRBV5-1 to TRBJ2-7, with 8 bases matching TRBD1. V lost 4 bases and J lost 5; bases outside the gene matches: 2. This CDR3 has 12 residues. From germline, CDR1 is SGHRS and CDR2 YFSETQ. The CDR3 coding sequence is TGCGCCAGCAGCGTGACAGGGGACGAGCAGTACTTC. It translates to CASSVTGDEQYF.

This clonotype was detected only a few times. The V gene is TRBV20-1, the J gene TRBJ2-3; 7 positions match TRBD2. CDR1 DFQATT and CDR2 SNEGSKA come from the germline V gene (reference sequence). The V and J ends lost 0 bases and 2 bases, in that order; junction bases with no gene match: 8. The CDR3 contains 16 residues. CDR3 amino acids: CSARDSASGITDTQYF. CDR3 coding DNA: TGCAGTGCTAGAGATTCGGCTAGCGGTATCACAGATACGCAGTATTTT.

This clonotype appeared a few times. The chain carries TRBV20-1 and TRBJ2-5; D tentatively fits TRBD1 or TRBD2 (6 bases each). Trimming took 2 bases from V and 5 from J, leaving 18 bases between them. Germline CDR1 DFQATT, CDR2 SNEGSKA (reference sequence). The CDR3 sequence is 15 residues long. CDR3 coding DNA: TGCAGTGCTAGATGGGGGGCGGGTTCTACGGAGACCCAGTACTTC. Amino acid sequence: CSARWGAGSTETQYF.

This chain connects TRBV11-2 to TRBJ1-2; a possible D gene is TRBD1 (5 bases). Trimming took 1 base from V and 0 from J, leaving 12 bases between them. The germline gives CDR1 SGHAT, CDR2 FQNNGV. CDR3 length: 16 amino acids. The CDR3 DNA follows: TGTGCCAGCAGCTTAGTGGGGCTGGGGGCTAACTATGGCTACACCTTC. Translation gives CASSLVGLGANYGYTF.

The V and J genes are TRBV20-1 and TRBJ2-3; 7 nucleotides align to TRBD1. V was clipped by 4 bases and J by 2 bases; unmatched bases: 12. The CDR3 length is 16 residues. CDR1 and CDR2 from the germline V gene are DFQATT and SNEGSKA (reference sequence). The CDR3 coding sequence is TGCAGTGCTAAGCAAACGACAGGGCCGTTCACAGATACGCAGTATTTT. Residues: CSAKQTTGPFTDTQYF.

The chain couples TRBV6-6 to TRBJ2-7; 10 positions agree with TRBD2. CDR3 length equals 16 residues. Per the germline V gene, CDR1 is MNHNY and CDR2 is SVGAGI (reference sequence). The ends lost 0 bases at V and 4 bases at J; junction bases unmatched: 6. CDR3 coding DNA: TGTGCCAGCAGTTACTCGTCGCTAGCGGGAGAGTACGAGCAGTACTTC. It codes for CASSYSSLAGEYEQYF.

V gene TRBV20-1 combines with J gene TRBJ1-1; maybe TRBD1 (6 bases). This CDR3 comprises 14 residues. The germline V gene has CDR1 DFQATT and CDR2 SNEGSKA (reference sequence). Trimming took off 3 bases at V and 1 base at J, with 12 bases between the two ends. The CDR3 DNA is TGCAGTGCTAGCAGGGGCGCGAAGAACACTGAAGCTTTCTTT. It is translated as CSASRGAKNTEAFF.

This clonotype was observed a handful of times. V and J are TRBV30 and TRBJ2-7; 7 nucleotides agree with TRBD2. The trim removed 5 bases at V and 3 bases at J, leaving 4 bases unmatched. CDR1 GTSNPN and CDR2 SVGIG come from the germline V gene (reference sequence). This CDR3 spans 12 amino acids. The CDR3 sequence: CAWGGGNYEQYF. CDR3 in DNA: TGTGCCTGGGGCGGGGGAAACTACGAGCAGTACTTC. The complete variable domain, with remaining parts taken from reference TRBV30 and TRBJ2-7, reads SQTIHQWPATLVQPVGSPLSLECTVEGTSNPNLYWYRQAAGRGLQLLFYSVGIGQISSEVPQNLSASRPQDRQFILSSKKLLLSDSGFYLCAWGGGNYEQYFGPGTRLTVT.

This rearrangement joins TRBV3-1 to TRBJ2-5; 9 bases map to TRBD2. V shed 5 bases and J 4 bases; nucleotides not matched to a gene: 8. From germline, CDR1 is LGHDT and CDR2 YNNKEL (reference sequence). The CDR3 covers 15 residues. As DNA, the CDR3 is TGTGCCAGCAGCAAAGGTAGCGGGAGCACAGAGACCCAGTACTTC. It translates to CASSKGSGSTETQYF.

This chain joins TRBV2 and TRBJ2-1; 7 bases are shared with TRBD2. The CDR3 is made up of 15 amino acids. The ends lost 5 bases at V and 3 bases at J; junction bases unmatched: 7. CDR1 and CDR2 from the germline V gene are SNHLY and FYNNEI. CDR3 nucleotides: TGTGCCAGCAGTAAAGTAGGCGGGGGCTACAATGAGCAGTTCTTC. It codes for CASSKVGGGYNEQFF.

The chain combines TRBV7-9 with TRBJ2-7, with a tentative D call TRBD2 (6 bases). V lost 4 bases and J lost 2, with 9 bases in between. The CDR3 extends over 13 amino acids. Germline assignment: CDR1 SEHNR and CDR2 FQNEAQ (reference sequence). The CDR3, as DNA: TGTGCCAGCAGCTCAAGCGGGCCCTACGAGCAGTACTTC. It encodes CASSSSGPYEQYF. The whole variable domain, remainder taken from reference TRBV7-9 and TRBJ2-7, is DTGVSQNPRHKITKRGQNVTFRCDPISEHNRLYWYRQTLGQGPEFLTYFQNEAQLEKSRLLSDRFSAERPKGSFSTLEIQRTEQGDSAMYLCASSSSGPYEQYFGPGTRLTVT.

This clonotype has a single count. This chain connects TRBV7-9 to TRBJ2-1, with 9 bases identical to TRBD2. This CDR3 region has 17 residues. The trim removed 4 bases at V and 6 bases at J, leaving 13 bases unmatched. Germline loops: CDR1 SEHNR, CDR2 FQNEAQ (reference sequence). The CDR3 nucleotides read TGTGCCAGCAGCTCCCCAGGGGTAGCGGGAGAGGGCAATGAGCAGTTCTTC. This sequence encodes CASSSPGVAGEGNEQFF.

The CDR3 region is CASSLDGTAKNIQYF. CDR3 DNA sequence: TGTGCCAGCAGTTTAGATGGTACAGCCAAAAACATTCAGTACTTC. This chain joins TRBV12-3 or TRBV12-4 and TRBJ2-4; D remains ambiguous. Trimming took off 1 base at V and 0 bases at J, with 7 bases between the two ends. The CDR3 covers 15 residues.

The sample holds a few counts of this clonotype. J is TRBJ2-4 and V is TRBV6-2 or TRBV6-3; D is uncertain. Germline values: CDR1 MNHEY, CDR2 SVGEGT. V lost 2 bases, J lost 6 bases, and 5 bases lay in between. CDR3 length: 12 residues. CDR3 region: CASSYQRNIQYF. In nucleotides, the CDR3 is TGTGCCAGCAGTTACCAGAGAAACATTCAGTACTTC.

V gene TRBV27 combines with J gene TRBJ1-1, with 9 positions matching TRBD1. The CDR3 runs to 18 residues. Trimming removed 1 base from V and 4 bases from J; junction bases left unmatched: 13. Germline lookup yields CDR1 MNHEY and CDR2 SMNVEV (reference sequence). The CDR3 region is CASSLYGQGKVWGTEAFF. The CDR3 nucleotides are TGTGCCAGCAGTTTATATGGACAGGGGAAAGTGTGGGGCACTGAAGCTTTCTTT.

V is TRBV10-3 and J is TRBJ2-7; TRBD2 aligns across 12 bases. The DNA end lines up better with TRBJ2-5; the J call may be wrong. The germline V gene encodes CDR1 ENHRY and CDR2 SYGVKD. The CDR3 covers 17 residues. The CDR3 sequence is CAISDSGLAGGRETQYF. The CDR3 DNA follows: TGTGCCATCAGTGATTCTGGGCTAGCGGGAGGGCGAGAGACCCAGTACTTC.

This clonotype was counted only a few times. This rearrangement joins TRBV27 to TRBJ1-2, with 12 bases identical to TRBD1. The V gene end was trimmed by 3 bases and the J gene end by 8 bases; junction bases not matched to a gene: 4. The CDR3 has 14 residues. Germline CDR1 reads MNHEY; CDR2 reads SMNVEV (reference sequence). CDR3 in DNA: TGTGCCAGCAGTTTGGGACAGGGGGCGCAGGGCTACACCTTC. Protein: CASSLGQGAQGYTF.

The V and J genes are TRBV12-3 or TRBV12-4 and TRBJ2-3; 12 bases are a match to TRBD1. Unmatched junction bases numbered 16, after V lost 7 bases and J lost 14 bases. The CDR3 consists of 15 residues. CDR3 protein: CASKPRDRGHRYAYF. The CDR3 nucleotides read TGTGCCAGCAAGCCCCGGGACAGGGGGCACAGATACGCGTATTTT.

The CDR3 loop is CASSLTTGGARGYTF. CDR3 DNA sequence: TGTGCCAGCAGCCTCACAACAGGGGGCGCGAGGGGCTACACCTTC. This chain uses TRBV4-2 with TRBJ1-2; 9 bases match TRBD1. This CDR3 has 15 residues. V lost 4 bases, J lost 8 bases, and 11 bases stayed unmatched. Germline CDR1 is LGHNA and CDR2 is YNFKEQ.

The table lists this clonotype with a few counts. DNA for the CDR3: TGTGCCACCAGCAGGTCACAGGGTGGAGGCATCAATGAGCAGTTCTTC. Translating gives CATSRSQGGGINEQFF. The chain uses TRBV15 and TRBJ2-1; TRBD1 is a possible D gene (6 bases). The germline V gene encodes CDR1 LNHNV and CDR2 YYDKDF (reference sequence). The CDR3 is 16 residues long. Trimming removed 3 bases from V and 6 bases from J, with 18 bases in between. The entire variable domain, with the rest obtained from reference TRBV15 and TRBJ2-1, is as follows: DAMVIQNPRYQVTQFGKPVTLSCSQTLNHNVMYWYQQKSSQAPKLLFHYYDKDFNNEADTPDNFQSRRPNTSFCFLDIRSPGLGDTAMYLCATSRSQGGGINEQFFGPGTRLTVL.

The rearrangement links TRBV7-2 to TRBJ1-6; D might be TRBD1 (6 bases). Germline CDR1 reads SGHTA; CDR2 reads FQGNSA. This CDR3 contains 12 residues. The V end lost 5 bases, the J end lost 13 bases, and 12 bases lay between the germline ends. In DNA form, the CDR3 reads TGTGCCAGCAGCCTAGAGAGGGGGCCCCTCCACTTT. Its protein product is CASSLERGPLHF.

On this clonotype: A much larger clone differs from this one at a single base, so this may be a read error. CDR3 bases: TGCGCCAGCAGTACGGGACTCAACAATGAGCAGTACTTC. As protein: CASSTGLNNEQYF. The chain uses TRBV10-1 and TRBJ2-1, with D perhaps matching TRBD2 (6 bases). The end of the DNA aligns better with TRBJ2-7, so the J call may be wrong. CDR1 is WNHNN, CDR2 SYGVQD, per germline (reference sequence). CDR3 length: 13 amino acids.

The chain links TRBV6-4 to TRBJ1-1, with unresolved D. Trimming removed 0 bases at V and 1 base at J, with 9 bases between. Germline V gene sequence: CDR1 MRHNA, CDR2 SNTAGT. This CDR3 spans 15 amino acids. The CDR3 reads CASSDSGLGNTEAFF. The CDR3 DNA reads TGTGCCAGCAGTGACTCAGGGCTGGGGAACACTGAAGCTTTCTTT.

This clonotype was seen a few times. V and J are TRBV7-2 and TRBJ2-1, with D possibly being TRBD2 (6 bases). The CDR3 runs 12 residues. Germline V gives CDR1 SGHTA, CDR2 FQGNSA. Trimming cost V 1 base and J 15 bases, with 13 bases left between them. This chain's CDR3 is CASSLGSAGWFF. CDR3 nucleotide sequence: TGTGCCAGCAGCTTAGGGTCGGCGGGGTGGTTCTTC. The complete variable domain, with remaining parts taken from reference TRBV7-2 and TRBJ2-1, reads GAGVSQSPSNKVTEKGKDVELRCDPISGHTALYWYRQSLGQGLEFLIYFQGNSAPDKSGLPSDRFSAERTGGSVSTLTIQRTQQEDSAVYLCASSLGSAGWFFGPGTRLTVL.

This clonotype was detected only a few times. J is TRBJ2-3 and V is TRBV20-1; 12 bases map to TRBD2. This CDR3 has 15 amino acids. J was trimmed by 3 bases and V by 5 bases; bases with no gene match: 6. Germline CDR1 reads DFQATT; CDR2 reads SNEGSKA (reference sequence). CDR3 loop: CSAYRLAGVTDTQYF. CDR3 DNA: TGCAGTGCTTACCGACTAGCGGGAGTTACAGATACGCAGTATTTT.

This clonotype was observed a few times. In nucleotides, the CDR3 is TGCGCCAGCAGCTTGCCGGTCGGGGGGAGCTCCTACGAGCAGTACTTC. This gives the protein CASSLPVGGSSYEQYF. The chain employs TRBV5-1 and TRBJ2-7; TRBD2 aligns across 7 bases. V lost 1 base and J lost 0; bases outside the gene matches: 7. Germline values: CDR1 SGHRS, CDR2 YFSETQ. The CDR3 loop spans 16 amino acids.

The chain uses TRBV7-2 and TRBJ2-5; D ambiguous. The V gene's germline CDR1 is SGHTA and CDR2 FQGNSA. The CDR3 is made up of 13 amino acids. The V end was cut by 1 base, the J end by 3 bases, with 6 bases between. CDR3 DNA: TGTGCCAGCAGCTTAGGGCCGAAAGAGACCCAGTACTTC. Protein: CASSLGPKETQYF.